This T cell receptor beta chain emerged from a study of spatial heterogeneity in lung cancer. Looking at the study overall: When follow-up PBMC samples existed, they were sequenced (at a median of approximately two years after resection). Study findings and constraints: Blood contained ubiquitous expanded tumor TCRs more at resection than at follow-up.

Time point defined: blood at routine non-recurrence follow-up after resection. Sequencing was performed on whole RNA extracted from tumor and nontumor lung tissue, or from frozen PBMC, and the material was left unsorted. TCRdb itself ran the 5' RACE reads through MiXCR, one entry per CDR3 protein. The repertoire holds 20,000 or so distinct CDR3 sequences, with approximately 9.1% as singletons. This clonotype has just a few counts. What it binds is not known. The V segment lost 7 bases and the J segment 3 bases; nucleotides outside the gene matches: 0. This CDR3 is 12 amino acids long. Germline values: CDR1 WSHSY, CDR2 SAAADI.

This TCR derives from a female donor with early-stage non-small cell lung cancer. The material was PBMCs, obtained at follow-up. The V and J genes are TRBV10-2 and TRBJ2-7; 10 bases are shared with TRBD2. The CDR3 nucleotides are TGCGCCAGCAAGCGGGAGGGCTACGAGCAGTACTTC. Its translation is CASKREGYEQYF.